This T cell receptor (beta chain) was identified in a study of blood T cells in healthy people across ages. This CDR3 spans 15 amino acids. The V end lost 1 base, the J end lost 5 bases, and 14 bases lay between the germline ends. In germline, CDR1 is SGHDN, CDR2 FVKESK. With a J-beta primer mix and a sample-barcoded 5' primer, a second PCR ran about 7 to 11 cycles. MiXCR, run by TCRdb on the 5' RACE reads, gives a single entry per CDR3 protein. Of about 620,000 distinct CDR3 sequences listed, around 21% are singletons. Ten or more counts support this clonotype. The source material was blood. The chain combines TRBV14 with TRBJ2-5, with a tentative D call TRBD2 (5 bases). The source is a man between 65 and 85 years old in good health. Written as DNA, the CDR3 is TGTGCCAGCAGCCAAGGTTCGGGAACGAGGGAGACCCAGTACTTC. Translation: CASSQGSGTRETQYF.